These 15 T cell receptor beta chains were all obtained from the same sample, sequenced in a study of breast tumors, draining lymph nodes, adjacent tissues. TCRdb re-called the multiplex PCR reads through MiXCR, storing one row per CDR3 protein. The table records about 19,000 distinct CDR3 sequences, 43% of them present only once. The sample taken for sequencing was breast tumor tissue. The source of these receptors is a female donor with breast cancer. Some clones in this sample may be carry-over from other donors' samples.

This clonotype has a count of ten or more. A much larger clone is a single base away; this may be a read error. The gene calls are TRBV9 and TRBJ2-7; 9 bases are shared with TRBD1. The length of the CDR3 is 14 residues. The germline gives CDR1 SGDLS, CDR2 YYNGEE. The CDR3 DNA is TGTGCCAGCAGCGTAGCCGGGACAGGGTACGAGCAGTCCTTC. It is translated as CASSVAGTGYEQSF.

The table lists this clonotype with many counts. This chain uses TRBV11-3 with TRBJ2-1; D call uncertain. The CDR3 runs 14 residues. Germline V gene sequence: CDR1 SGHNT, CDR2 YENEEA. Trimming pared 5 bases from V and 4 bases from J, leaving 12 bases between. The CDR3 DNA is TGTGCCAGCAGCCGTGGATTCAGTTACAATGAGCAGTTCTTC. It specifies CASSRGFSYNEQFF.

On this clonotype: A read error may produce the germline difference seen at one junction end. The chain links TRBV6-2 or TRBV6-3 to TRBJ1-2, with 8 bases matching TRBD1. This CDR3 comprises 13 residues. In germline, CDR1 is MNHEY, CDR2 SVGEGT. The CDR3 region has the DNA TGTGCCAGCAAAACGGGGACAGGCTCTGGCTGCACCTTC. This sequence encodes CASKTGTGSGCTF.

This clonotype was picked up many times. CDR3 nucleotides: TGTGCCAGCAGCTTCCGCCGCGCAGGGGCCAACGTCCTGACTTTC. Translation: CASSFRRAGANVLTF. This rearrangement joins TRBV5-6 to TRBJ2-6; D is uncertain. Looked up from germline, CDR1 is SGHDT and CDR2 is YYEEEE. CDR3 size: 15 residues. The V and J ends lost 2 bases and 4 bases respectively, with 10 bases between them. Based on the CDR3 plus reference TRBV5-6 and TRBJ2-6, the full variable domain is DAGVTQSPTHLIKTRGQQVTLRCSPKSGHDTVSWYQQALGQGPQFIFQYYEEEERQRGNFPDRFSGHQFPNYSSELNVNALLLGDSALYLCASSFRRAGANVLTFGAGSRLTVL.

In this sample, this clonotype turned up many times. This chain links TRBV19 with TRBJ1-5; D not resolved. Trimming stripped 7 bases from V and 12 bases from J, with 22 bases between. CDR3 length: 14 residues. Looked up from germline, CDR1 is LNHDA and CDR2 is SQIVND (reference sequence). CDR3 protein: CASTTQDRSWVQHF. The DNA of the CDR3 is TGTGCCAGTACCACCCAAGATAGATCCTGGGTCCAGCATTTT.

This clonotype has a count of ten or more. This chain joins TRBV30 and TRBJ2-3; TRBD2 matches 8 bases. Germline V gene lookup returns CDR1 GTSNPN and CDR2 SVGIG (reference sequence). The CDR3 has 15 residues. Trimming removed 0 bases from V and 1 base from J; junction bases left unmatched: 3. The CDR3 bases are TGTGCCTGGAGTGTCGCAGCGGGAGGCACAGATACGCAGTATTTT. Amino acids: CAWSVAAGGTDTQYF.

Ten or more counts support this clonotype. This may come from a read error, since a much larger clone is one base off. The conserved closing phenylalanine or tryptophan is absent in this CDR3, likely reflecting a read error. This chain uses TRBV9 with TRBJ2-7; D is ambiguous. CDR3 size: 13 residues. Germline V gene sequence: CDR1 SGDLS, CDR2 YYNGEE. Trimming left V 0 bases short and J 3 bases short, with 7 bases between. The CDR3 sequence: CASSVATIYEQYS. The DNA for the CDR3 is TGTGCCAGCAGCGTAGCTACTATCTACGAGCAGTACTCC.

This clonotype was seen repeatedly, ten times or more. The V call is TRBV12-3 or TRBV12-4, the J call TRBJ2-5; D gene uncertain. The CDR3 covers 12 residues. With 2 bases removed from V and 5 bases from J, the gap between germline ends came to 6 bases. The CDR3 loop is CASSLNRETQYF. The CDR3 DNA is TGTGCCAGCAGTTTAAACCGGGAGACCCAGTACTTC.

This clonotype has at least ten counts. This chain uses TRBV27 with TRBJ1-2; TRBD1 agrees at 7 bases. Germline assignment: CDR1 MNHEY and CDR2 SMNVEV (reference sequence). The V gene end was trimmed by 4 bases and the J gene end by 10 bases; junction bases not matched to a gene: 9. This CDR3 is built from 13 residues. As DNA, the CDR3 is TGTGCCAGCAGTTCAGTTGACAGGGCCTACTACACCTTC. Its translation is CASSSVDRAYYTF.

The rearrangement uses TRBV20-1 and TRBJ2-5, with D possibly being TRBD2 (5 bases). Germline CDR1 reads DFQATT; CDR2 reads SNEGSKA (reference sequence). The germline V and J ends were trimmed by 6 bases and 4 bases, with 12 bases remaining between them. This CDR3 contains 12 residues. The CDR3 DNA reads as TGCAGTGCATGGGAGTCGGGAGAGACCCAGTACTTC. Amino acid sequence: CSAWESGETQYF.

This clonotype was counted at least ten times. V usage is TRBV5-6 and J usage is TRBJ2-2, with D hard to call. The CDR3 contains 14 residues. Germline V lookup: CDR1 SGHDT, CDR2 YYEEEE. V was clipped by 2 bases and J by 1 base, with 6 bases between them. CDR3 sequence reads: CASSFTRNTGELFF. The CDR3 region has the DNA TGTGCCAGCAGCTTTACGCGGAACACCGGGGAGCTGTTTTTT.

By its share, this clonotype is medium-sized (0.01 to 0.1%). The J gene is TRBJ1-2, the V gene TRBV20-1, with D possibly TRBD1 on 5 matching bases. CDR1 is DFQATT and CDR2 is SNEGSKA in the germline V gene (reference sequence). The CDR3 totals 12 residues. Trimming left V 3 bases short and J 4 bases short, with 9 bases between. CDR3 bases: TGCAGTGCTAGGGGGGGGAGCTATGGCTACACCTTC. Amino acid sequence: CSARGGSYGYTF.

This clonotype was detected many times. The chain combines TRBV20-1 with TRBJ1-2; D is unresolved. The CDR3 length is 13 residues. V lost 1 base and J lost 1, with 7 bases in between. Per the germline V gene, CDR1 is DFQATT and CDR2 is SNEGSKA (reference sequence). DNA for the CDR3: TGCAGTGCTAGAGTAGGGAGTAACTATGGCTACACCTTC. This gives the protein CSARVGSNYGYTF.

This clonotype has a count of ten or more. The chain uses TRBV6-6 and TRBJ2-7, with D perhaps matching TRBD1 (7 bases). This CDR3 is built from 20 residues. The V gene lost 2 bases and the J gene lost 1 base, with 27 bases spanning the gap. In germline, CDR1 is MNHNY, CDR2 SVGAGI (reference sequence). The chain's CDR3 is CASSYGGRDRELHRSYEQYF. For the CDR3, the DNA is TGTGCCAGCAGTTACGGGGGGAGAGACAGGGAGCTCCACCGGTCCTACGAGCAGTACTTC.

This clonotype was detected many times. The CDR3 is CASSEKVQRGLQETQYF. CDR3 nucleotide sequence: TGTGCCAGCAGTGAAAAAGTCCAACGGGGCCTACAAGAGACCCAGTACTTC. V is TRBV6-1 and J is TRBJ2-5, with D perhaps assigned TRBD1 or TRBD2 (5 bases each). The V gene's germline CDR1 is MNHNS and CDR2 SASEGT. V lost 2 bases and J lost 2, with 18 bases in between. The CDR3 runs 17 residues.